Following are 28 T cell receptor beta chains from one sample sequenced in a study of CD8 T cells in ankylosing spondylitis. MiXCR, applied by TCRdb to the 5' RACE reads, yields one record per CDR3 protein. The sample contains 150,000 or so distinct CDR3 sequences, approximately 9% of which appear only once. Material for sequencing was blood, either unsorted or a sorted T cell fraction (not recorded which). The receptors derive from a female donor with ankylosing spondylitis or in good health (not recorded which).

V gene TRBV6-5 combines with J gene TRBJ1-1; D remains unclear. Trimming took off 2 bases at V and 1 base at J, with 11 bases between the two ends. In germline, CDR1 is MNHEY, CDR2 SVGAGI. CDR3 size: 15 residues. The CDR3 nucleotides are TGTGCCAGCAGTTACGACGGGGTGAAGAACACTGAAGCTTTCTTT. This codes for CASSYDGVKNTEAFF.

This clonotype was observed a handful of times. The rearrangement uses TRBV28 and TRBJ2-1, with TRBD1 identical over 9 bases. The V gene's germline CDR1 is MDHEN and CDR2 SYDVKM. CDR3 length: 15 amino acids. V lost 6 bases, J lost 7 bases, and 10 bases stayed unmatched. CDR3 sequence: CASRVPGQGANEQFF. DNA for the CDR3: TGTGCCAGCAGGGTGCCGGGACAGGGAGCGAATGAGCAGTTCTTC.

This clonotype showed up just a few times. The chain couples TRBV7-6 to TRBJ2-1, with 12 bases that match TRBD2. CDR3 length: 16 amino acids. Germline-derived CDR1 and CDR2 are SGHVS and FNYEAQ. After removal of 1 base from V and 8 bases from J, the junction contained 6 bases not matched to a gene. DNA for the CDR3: TGTGCCAGCAGCTTAGTCTCGACTAGCGGGAGCCATGAGCAGTTCTTC. This translates into CASSLVSTSGSHEQFF.

The chain has TRBV4-1 and TRBJ2-7, with 10 bases matching TRBD2. The J segment lost 4 bases and the V segment lost 3 bases, leaving 6 bases of the junction unmatched. Germline V gene lookup returns CDR1 MGHRA and CDR2 YSYEKL. The CDR3 extends over 15 amino acids. The DNA of the CDR3 is TGCGCCAGCAGCCAGCTAGCGGGAGAAGGGTACGAGCAGTACTTC. It yields the protein CASSQLAGEGYEQYF.

The chain has TRBV12-5 and TRBJ2-1; 12 nucleotides match TRBD2. The CDR3 runs to 16 residues. Germline V gene sequence: CDR1 LGHNT, CDR2 FRNRAP. Unmatched junction bases numbered 4, after V lost 2 bases and J lost 5 bases. The CDR3 bases are TGTGCTAGTGGTTTGACTAGCGGGAGGAAGGACAATGAGCAGTTCTTC. Protein sequence: CASGLTSGRKDNEQFF.

The sample holds many counts of this clonotype. The CDR3 is CASSQDAAANTEAFF. DNA for the CDR3: TGTGCCAGCAGCCAAGATGCGGCAGCTAACACTGAAGCTTTCTTT. The genes are TRBV3-1 and TRBJ1-1; D uncertain. Germline assignment: CDR1 LGHDT and CDR2 YNNKEL (reference sequence). Deletions cut 0 bases from V and 2 bases from J, with 10 bases between. This CDR3 spans 15 amino acids.

The V call is TRBV6-5, the J call TRBJ2-7; TRBD2 matches at 12 bases. In germline, CDR1 is MNHEY, CDR2 SVGAGI. CDR3 length: 19 residues. With 4 bases clipped from V and 0 bases from J, the junction kept 13 bases outside the gene matches. The CDR3 coding sequence is TGTGCCAGCAGTTCCGCGCCGGGACTAGCGGGCGCCCTCTCCTACGAGCAGTACTTC. Its protein is CASSSAPGLAGALSYEQYF.

The chain employs TRBV25-1 and TRBJ1-1, with D tentatively TRBD1 (5 bases). Trimming removed 6 bases from V and 7 bases from J, with 15 bases in between. Germline CDR1 MGHDK, CDR2 SYGVNS. The CDR3 sequence is 13 residues long. CDR3 sequence (DNA): TGTGCCAGCAGCTGGGCCGGGGCTGGTGAAGCTTTCTTT. Its translation is CASSWAGAGEAFF.

This clonotype showed up just a few times. Its ends do not fully match the called genes, so a read error is possible. J is TRBJ2-7 and V is TRBV12-3 or TRBV12-4; no reliable D call. This CDR3 contains 14 residues. CDR3 in amino acids: CASSLSGDLTGYHF. The DNA of the CDR3 is TGTGCCAGCAGTTTATCAGGTGACTTGACCGGATACCACTTC.

A few counts support this clonotype. The genes are TRBV9 and TRBJ2-2, with no clear D. This CDR3 region has 14 residues. Trimming pared 2 bases from V and 1 base from J, leaving 6 bases between. Per the germline V gene, CDR1 is SGDLS and CDR2 is YYNGEE. The CDR3 sequence is CASSVPKNTGELFF. The CDR3, as DNA: TGTGCCAGCAGCGTTCCAAAGAACACCGGGGAGCTGTTTTTT.

This clonotype came up many times. The chain employs TRBV4-3 and TRBJ2-3; D may be TRBD2 (5 bases). V was shortened by 1 base and J by 2 bases, with 10 bases between the two germline ends. Germline V lookup: CDR1 LGHNA, CDR2 YSLEER. The CDR3 contains 15 residues. The chain's CDR3 is CASSQALAHTDTQYF. The CDR3 DNA sequence: TGCGCCAGCAGCCAAGCCCTAGCCCACACAGATACGCAGTATTTT.

The chain uses TRBV20-1 and TRBJ1-1; no reliable D call. Germline V CDR1 and CDR2: DFQATT, SNEGSKA (reference sequence). V was cut by 0 bases and J by 9 bases, with 2 bases left in between. This CDR3 region has 9 residues. The CDR3 here is CSARDQAFF. As DNA, the CDR3 is TGCAGTGCTAGAGACCAAGCTTTCTTT.

The table lists this clonotype with many counts. The chain has TRBV28 and TRBJ1-1; D is possibly TRBD1 (5 bases). This CDR3 has 14 amino acids. V was trimmed by 8 bases and J by 2 bases, leaving 15 bases between them. Germline V lookup: CDR1 MDHEN, CDR2 SYDVKM. CDR3 residues: CASFRGTLNTEAFF. The CDR3 region has the DNA TGTGCCAGCTTTAGGGGCACCTTAAACACTGAAGCTTTCTTT.

The rearrangement links TRBV18 to TRBJ2-5, with 7 positions matching TRBD1. V shed 3 bases and J 6 bases; nucleotides not matched to a gene: 7. This CDR3 has 14 amino acids. Germline-derived CDR1 and CDR2 are KGHSH and LQKENI. The CDR3 is CASSPRQGEKTQYF. As DNA, the CDR3 is TGTGCCAGCTCACCCCGACAGGGAGAAAAGACCCAGTACTTC.

The CDR3 protein is CSAGGVAAPYNEQFF. CDR3 nucleotide sequence: TGCAGTGCTGGGGGGGTAGCGGCCCCTTACAATGAGCAGTTCTTC. The chain is built from TRBV20-1 and TRBJ2-1; 7 nucleotides agree with TRBD2. V shed 5 bases and J 4 bases; nucleotides not matched to a gene: 11. Germline CDR1 DFQATT, CDR2 SNEGSKA (reference sequence). CDR3 length: 15 amino acids.

This clonotype was detected ten times or more. The V call is TRBV7-9, the J call TRBJ2-1, with 9 bases matching TRBD2. The germline V gene has CDR1 SEHNR and CDR2 FQNEAQ (reference sequence). The V gene end was trimmed by 1 base and the J gene end by 4 bases; junction bases not matched to a gene: 5. The CDR3 covers 16 residues. The chain's CDR3 is CASSLVVAGVYNEQFF. The CDR3 DNA reads as TGTGCCAGCAGCTTAGTGGTAGCGGGAGTATACAATGAGCAGTTCTTC.

This clonotype appeared a few times. J is TRBJ2-4 and V is TRBV12-3 or TRBV12-4; TRBD2 might be the D (7 bases). The CDR3 length is 18 residues. The V end lost 5 bases, the J end lost 6 bases, and 26 bases lay between the germline ends. CDR3 in amino acids: CASSRRGTTPEQGNIQYF. The CDR3 coding sequence is TGTGCCAGCAGTCGGCGGGGGACAACGCCCGAACAAGGAAACATTCAGTACTTC.

This clonotype was picked up a small number of times. The V call is TRBV28, the J call TRBJ2-7; D not resolved. V lost 0 bases, J lost 0 bases, and 12 bases lay in between. This CDR3 is 16 amino acids long. Germline-derived CDR1 and CDR2 are MDHEN and SYDVKM. CDR3 protein: CASSLWDRLPSYEQYF. As DNA, the CDR3 is TGTGCCAGCAGTTTATGGGACCGGCTACCCTCCTACGAGCAGTACTTC.

The chain has TRBV4-3 and TRBJ2-1; no definite D call. Germline V gene lookup returns CDR1 LGHNA and CDR2 YSLEER. CDR3 length: 11 residues. Trimming stripped 0 bases from V and 10 bases from J, with 4 bases between. CDR3 nucleotide sequence: TGCGCCAGCAGCCAAGACACCGAGCAGTTCTTC. The encoded protein is CASSQDTEQFF.

The rearrangement joins TRBV9 to TRBJ2-1; 11 nucleotides line up with TRBD2. Germline lookup yields CDR1 SGDLS and CDR2 YYNGEE. The CDR3 loop spans 17 amino acids. Unmatched junction bases numbered 2, after V lost 0 bases and J lost 0 bases. CDR3: CASSVDTSGSSYNEQFF. For the CDR3, the DNA is TGTGCCAGCAGCGTAGATACTAGCGGGAGCTCCTACAATGAGCAGTTCTTC. The full variable domain, rest sourced from reference TRBV9 and TRBJ2-1, is DSGVTQTPKHLITATGQRVTLRCSPRSGDLSVYWYQQSLDQGLQFLIQYYNGEERAKGNILERFSAQQFPDLHSELNLSSLELGDSALYFCASSVDTSGSSYNEQFFGPGTRLTVL.

This clonotype was counted between two and nine times. The CDR3 region has the DNA TGTGCCAGTAGTATTAAATACGGTAAAGTGCAGTACTTC. Translating it yields CASSIKYGKVQYF. This chain joins TRBV19 and TRBJ2-7; D unresolved. The CDR3 has 13 residues. V was clipped by 3 bases and J by 9 bases, with 15 bases between them. CDR1 and CDR2 from the germline V gene are LNHDA and SQIVND (reference sequence).

This clonotype was counted a few times. V usage is TRBV4-3 and J usage is TRBJ2-2; D not resolved. Trimming pared 0 bases from V and 10 bases from J, leaving 12 bases between. Germline CDR1 reads LGHNA; CDR2 reads YSLEER. The CDR3 runs 14 residues. The CDR3 DNA sequence: TGCGCCAGCAGCCAAGATAAAGGCCCGGTGGAGCTGTTTTTT. Translated, it gives CASSQDKGPVELFF.

This clonotype turned up a few times. This chain's CDR3 is CSARGFGRAGGLDEQFF. For the CDR3, the DNA is TGCAGTGCTAGGGGGTTCGGCCGAGCGGGAGGGTTGGATGAGCAGTTCTTC. The chain couples TRBV20-1 to TRBJ2-1, with 10 bases identical to TRBD2. The V gene's germline CDR1 is DFQATT and CDR2 SNEGSKA (reference sequence). J was trimmed by 8 bases and V by 3 bases; bases with no gene match: 16. The CDR3 is made up of 17 amino acids.

The chain recombines TRBV7-9 with TRBJ2-3; 7 bases are shared with TRBD2. The CDR3 contains 16 residues. From germline, CDR1 is SEHNR and CDR2 FQNEAQ (reference sequence). J gave up 5 bases and V 2 bases, and 10 bases lay outside the gene matches. CDR3 DNA sequence: TGTGCCAGCAGCTTAATTAGCGGGTCGAGGGAAGATACGCAGTATTTT. Its protein product is CASSLISGSREDTQYF.

This clonotype has just a few counts. This sequence joins TRBV27 and TRBJ2-1; TRBD1 aligns across 7 bases. The CDR3 consists of 16 residues. Germline V gene lookup returns CDR1 MNHEY and CDR2 SMNVEV (reference sequence). The ends lost 5 bases at V and 1 base at J; junction bases unmatched: 8. CDR3 DNA: TGTGCCAGCAGTGGATACAGGGGTGGGTCCTACAATGAGCAGTTCTTC. Its translation is CASSGYRGGSYNEQFF.

This clonotype was found a few times. The chain combines TRBV4-3 with TRBJ1-2; 7 bases are a match to TRBD1. The V gene's germline CDR1 is LGHNA and CDR2 YSLEER. This CDR3 comprises 16 residues. The V gene end was trimmed by 5 bases and the J gene end by 5 bases; junction bases not matched to a gene: 14. The CDR3 loop reads CASSSDRTGLVYGYTF. CDR3 in DNA: TGCGCCAGCAGCTCCGACCGGACAGGACTCGTTTATGGCTACACCTTC.

This clonotype was seen at least ten times. The chain has TRBV10-3 and TRBJ2-1; possibly TRBD2 for D (7 bases). Trimming took off 6 bases at V and 3 bases at J, with 15 bases between the two ends. The CDR3 runs to 15 residues. The germline CDR1 and CDR2 sequences are ENHRY and SYGVKD. The CDR3 spells CAISGGQPNYNEQFF. The DNA for the CDR3 is TGTGCCATCAGCGGGGGGCAGCCAAACTACAATGAGCAGTTCTTC.

The chain is built from TRBV4-1 and TRBJ2-7, with TRBD2 as a possible D gene (6 bases). Trimming cost V 3 bases and J 0 bases, with 15 bases left between them. The germline CDR1 and CDR2 sequences are MGHRA and YSYEKL. This CDR3 spans 16 amino acids. Here the CDR3 reads CASSQTATSYSYEQYF. The CDR3 coding sequence is TGCGCCAGCAGCCAGACAGCTACTAGCTACTCCTACGAGCAGTACTTC.